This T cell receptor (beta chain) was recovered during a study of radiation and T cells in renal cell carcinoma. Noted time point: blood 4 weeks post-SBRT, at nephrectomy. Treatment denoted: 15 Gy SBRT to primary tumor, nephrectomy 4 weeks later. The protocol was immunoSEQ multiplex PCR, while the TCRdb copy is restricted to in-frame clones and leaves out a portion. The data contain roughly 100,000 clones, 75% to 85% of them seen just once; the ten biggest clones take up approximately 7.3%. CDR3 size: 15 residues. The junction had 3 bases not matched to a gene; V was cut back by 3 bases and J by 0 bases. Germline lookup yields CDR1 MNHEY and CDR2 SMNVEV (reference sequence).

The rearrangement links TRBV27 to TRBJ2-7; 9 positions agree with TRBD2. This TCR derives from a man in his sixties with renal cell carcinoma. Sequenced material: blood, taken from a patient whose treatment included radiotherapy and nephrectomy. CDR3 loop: CASSFAGGASYEQYF. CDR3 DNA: TGTGCCAGCAGTTTCGCGGGAGGGGCCTCCTACGAGCAGTACTTC.